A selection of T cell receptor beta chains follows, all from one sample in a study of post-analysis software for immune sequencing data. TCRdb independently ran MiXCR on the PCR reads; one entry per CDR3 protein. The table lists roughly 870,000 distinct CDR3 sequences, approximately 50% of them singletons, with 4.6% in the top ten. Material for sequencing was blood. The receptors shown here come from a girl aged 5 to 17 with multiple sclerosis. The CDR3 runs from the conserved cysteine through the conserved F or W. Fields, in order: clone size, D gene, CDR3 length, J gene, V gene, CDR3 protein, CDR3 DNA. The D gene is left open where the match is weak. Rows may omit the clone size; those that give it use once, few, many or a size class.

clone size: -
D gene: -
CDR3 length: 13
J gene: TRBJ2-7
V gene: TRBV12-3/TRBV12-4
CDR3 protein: CASSSSGPYEQYF
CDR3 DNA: TGTGCCAGCAGTTCCTCGGGCCCCTACGAGCAGTACTTC

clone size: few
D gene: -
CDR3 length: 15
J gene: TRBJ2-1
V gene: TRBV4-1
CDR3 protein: CASRFTESPYNEQFF
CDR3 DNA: TGCGCCAGCAGGTTCACAGAGTCCCCCTACAATGAGCAGTTCTTC

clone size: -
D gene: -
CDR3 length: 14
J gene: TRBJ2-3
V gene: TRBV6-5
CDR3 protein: CASTSAGWTDTQYF
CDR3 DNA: TGTGCCAGCACCTCTGCCGGTTGGACAGATACGCAGTATTTT

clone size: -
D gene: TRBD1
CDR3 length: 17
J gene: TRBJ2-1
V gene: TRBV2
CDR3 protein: CASRGQGALVFYNEQFF
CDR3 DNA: TGTGCCAGCAGGGGACAGGGGGCGTTGGTCTTCTACAATGAGCAGTTCTTC

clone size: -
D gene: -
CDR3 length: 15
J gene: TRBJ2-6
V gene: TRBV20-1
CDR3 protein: CSATGTLTGANVLTF
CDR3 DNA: TGCAGTGCTACCGGGACACTTACCGGGGCCAACGTCCTGACTTTC

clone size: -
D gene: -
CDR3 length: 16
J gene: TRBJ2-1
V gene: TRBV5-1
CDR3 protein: CASSLDSDSSYNEQFF
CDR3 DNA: TGCGCCAGCAGCTTGGATTCGGATAGCTCCTACAATGAGCAGTTCTTC

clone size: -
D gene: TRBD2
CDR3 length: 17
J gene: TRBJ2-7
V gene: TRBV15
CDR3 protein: CATSRDLTSGAAYEQYF
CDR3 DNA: TGTGCCACCAGCAGAGATCTGACTAGCGGGGCGGCCTACGAGCAGTACTTC

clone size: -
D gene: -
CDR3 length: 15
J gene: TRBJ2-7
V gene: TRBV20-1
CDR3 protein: CSAYEKTKSSYEQYF
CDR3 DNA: TGCAGTGCTTACGAGAAGACAAAGAGCTCCTACGAGCAGTACTTC

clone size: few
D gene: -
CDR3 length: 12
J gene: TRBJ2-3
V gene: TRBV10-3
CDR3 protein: CAIRGYTDTQYF
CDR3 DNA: TGTGCCATCAGGGGTTACACAGATACGCAGTATTTT

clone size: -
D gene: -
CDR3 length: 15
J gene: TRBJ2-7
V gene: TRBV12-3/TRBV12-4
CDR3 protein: CASSLGGTGNYEQYF
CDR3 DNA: TGTGCCAGCAGTTTAGGGGGGACTGGGAATTACGAGCAGTACTTC

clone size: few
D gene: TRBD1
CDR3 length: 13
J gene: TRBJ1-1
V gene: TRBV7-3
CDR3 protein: CASSQGADTEAFF
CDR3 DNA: TGTGCCAGCAGTCAGGGGGCTGACACTGAAGCTTTCTTT

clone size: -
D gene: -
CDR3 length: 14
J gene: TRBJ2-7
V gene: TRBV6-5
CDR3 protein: CASSYSYEAYEQYF
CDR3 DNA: TGTGCCAGCAGTTACTCTTATGAGGCCTACGAGCAGTACTTC

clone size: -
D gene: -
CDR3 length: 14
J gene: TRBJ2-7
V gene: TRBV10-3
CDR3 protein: CAISDPSRVHEQYF
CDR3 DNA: TGTGCCATCAGTGACCCATCCAGGGTCCACGAGCAGTACTTC

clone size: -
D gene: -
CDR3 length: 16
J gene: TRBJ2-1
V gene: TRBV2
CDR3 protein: CASRARVQGSHNEQFF
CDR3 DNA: TGTGCCAGCAGGGCTAGGGTACAGGGATCCCACAATGAGCAGTTCTTC

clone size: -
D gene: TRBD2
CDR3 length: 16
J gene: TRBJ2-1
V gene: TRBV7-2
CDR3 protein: CASSLVGTSGSNEQFF
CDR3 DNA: TGTGCCAGCAGCTTAGTTGGGACTAGCGGGTCCAATGAGCAGTTCTTC

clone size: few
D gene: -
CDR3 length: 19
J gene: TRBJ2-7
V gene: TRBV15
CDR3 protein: CATSRDVPGPTSTSYEQYF
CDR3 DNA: TGTGCCACCAGCAGAGATGTCCCGGGACCGACCTCCACAAGCTACGAGCAGTACTTC

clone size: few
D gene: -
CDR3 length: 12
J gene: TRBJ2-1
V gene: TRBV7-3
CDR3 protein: CASSRGPGRQFF
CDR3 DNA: TGTGCCAGCAGCAGGGGTCCAGGACGGCAGTTCTTC

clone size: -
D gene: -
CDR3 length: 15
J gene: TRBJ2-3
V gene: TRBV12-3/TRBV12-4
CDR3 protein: CASSSSGVGTDTQYF
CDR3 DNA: TGTGCCAGCAGTTCCTCCGGGGTAGGGACAGATACGCAGTATTTT

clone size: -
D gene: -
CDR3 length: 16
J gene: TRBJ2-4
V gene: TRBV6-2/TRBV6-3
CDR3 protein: CASSYGSFPAKNIQYF
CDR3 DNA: TGTGCCAGCAGTTACGGGTCATTCCCAGCCAAAAACATTCAGTACTTC

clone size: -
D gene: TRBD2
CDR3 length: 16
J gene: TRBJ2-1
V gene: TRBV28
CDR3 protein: CASISYSGSPYNEQFF
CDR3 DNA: TGTGCCAGCATTTCCTATAGCGGGAGCCCCTACAATGAGCAGTTCTTC

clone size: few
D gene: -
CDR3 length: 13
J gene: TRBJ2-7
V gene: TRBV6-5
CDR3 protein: CASSSQEEREQYF
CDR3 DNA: TGTGCCAGCAGCTCACAGGAGGAGCGAGAGCAGTACTTC

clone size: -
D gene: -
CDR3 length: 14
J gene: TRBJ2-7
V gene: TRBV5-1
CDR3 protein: CASSNSRGKYEQYF
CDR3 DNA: TGCGCCAGCAGCAACAGCAGGGGAAAGTACGAGCAGTACTTC

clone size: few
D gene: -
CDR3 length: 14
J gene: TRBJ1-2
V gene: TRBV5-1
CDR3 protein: CASSRIRGNYGYTF
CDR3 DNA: TGCGCCAGCAGCCGAATCAGGGGAAACTATGGCTACACCTTC

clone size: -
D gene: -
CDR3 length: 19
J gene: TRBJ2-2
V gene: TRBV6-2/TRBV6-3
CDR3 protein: CASSYRRDGQNSNTGELFF
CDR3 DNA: TGTGCCAGCAGTTACCGCCGGGACGGACAAAATTCGAACACCGGGGAGCTGTTTTTT

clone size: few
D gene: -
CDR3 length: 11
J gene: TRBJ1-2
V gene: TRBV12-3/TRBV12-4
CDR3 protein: CASRRQAGYTF
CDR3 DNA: TGTGCCAGCAGGAGACAGGCTGGCTACACCTTC

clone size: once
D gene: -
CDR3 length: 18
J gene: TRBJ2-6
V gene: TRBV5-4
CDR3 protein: CASSFFLRPEVWANVLTF
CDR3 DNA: TGTGCCAGCAGCTTTTTCCTACGGCCGGAGGTCTGGGCCAACGTCCTGACTTTC

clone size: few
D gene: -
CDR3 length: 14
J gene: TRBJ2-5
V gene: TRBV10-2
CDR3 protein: CASRGTGFQETQYF
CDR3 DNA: TGCGCCAGCCGGGGTACAGGGTTTCAAGAGACCCAGTACTTC

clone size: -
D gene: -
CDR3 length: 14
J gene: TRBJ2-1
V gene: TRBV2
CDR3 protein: CASRAESPYNEQFF
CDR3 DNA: TGTGCCAGCAGAGCGGAGTCTCCCTACAATGAGCAGTTCTTC

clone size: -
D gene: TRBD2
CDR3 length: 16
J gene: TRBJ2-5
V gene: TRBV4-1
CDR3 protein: CASSQVSSGSQETQYF
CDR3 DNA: TGCGCCAGCAGCCAAGTTTCTAGCGGAAGCCAAGAGACCCAGTACTTC

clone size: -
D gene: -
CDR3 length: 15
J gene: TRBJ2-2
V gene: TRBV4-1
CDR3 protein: CASSQRIGMTGELFF
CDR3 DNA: TGCGCCAGCAGCCAACGGATAGGGATGACCGGGGAGCTGTTTTTT

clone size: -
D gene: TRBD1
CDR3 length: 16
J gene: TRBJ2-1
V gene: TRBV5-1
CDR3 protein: CASSLEGQGSYNEQFF
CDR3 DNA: TGCGCCAGCAGCTTGGAGGGACAGGGCTCCTACAATGAGCAGTTCTTC

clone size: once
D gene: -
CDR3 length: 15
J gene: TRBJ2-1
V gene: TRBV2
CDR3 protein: CASTLEGGPLHEQFF
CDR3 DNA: TGTGCCAGCACCCTCGAGGGGGGCCCTTTGCATGAGCAGTTCTTC